A selection of T cell receptor beta chains follows, all from one sample in a study of blood T cell repertoires in COVID-19. Produced via immunoSEQ multiplex PCR; TCRdb's table is partial and in-frame only. This table has about 300,000 clones, about 93% appearing once. Sequenced: PBMCs or T cells enriched from blood (not recorded which). These receptors came from a woman aged 25 to 39 who had recovered from COVID-19. The CDR3 runs from the conserved cysteine through the conserved F or W. D genes are given only for firm matches. Some rows have no size entry. The others give once, few or many, or a class for an expanded clone.

.	TRBD2	TRBV4-3	TRBJ2-1	CASSQDLAGGYNEQFF	TGCGCCAGCAGCCAAGACCTAGCGGGAGGTTACAATGAGCAGTTCTTC
.	.	TRBV30	TRBJ2-2	CAWTRANTGELFF	TGTGCCTGGACCCGGGCGAACACCGGGGAGCTGTTTTTT
.	.	TRBV5-5	TRBJ1-3	CASSSVDGRNTIYF	TGTGCCAGCAGCTCGGTAGACGGGAGAAACACCATATATTTT
.	.	TRBV7-6	TRBJ2-6	CASSPRTVRSSGANVLTF	TGTGCCAGCAGCCCCCGGACAGTTCGAAGCTCTGGGGCCAACGTCCTGACTTTC
.	TRBD1	TRBV4-3	TRBJ2-5	CASSQDWTGRKETQYF	TGCGCCAGCAGCCAAGATTGGACAGGTAGAAAAGAGACCCAGTACTTC
.	TRBD2	TRBV28	TRBJ2-1	CASSRAGGSYNEQFF	TGTGCCAGCAGTCGAGCGGGAGGATCCTACAATGAGCAGTTCTTC
.	TRBD1	TRBV7-9	TRBJ2-7	CASSLLGTGLEEQYF	TGTGCCAGCAGCTTATTGGGGACAGGGCTTGAGGAGCAGTACTTC
.	TRBD1	TRBV28	TRBJ1-2	CASSSPGQPGYTF	TGTGCCAGCAGTTCCCCGGGACAGCCGGGCTACACCTTC
.	TRBD1	TRBV19	TRBJ1-1	CASISTGGVSTEAFF	TGTGCCAGTATATCCACAGGGGGCGTGAGCACTGAAGCTTTCTTT
.	TRBD2	TRBV4-2	TRBJ2-1	CASSQDMTGGNEQFF	TGTGCCAGCAGCCAAGATATGACGGGAGGAAATGAGCAGTTCTTC
.	TRBD2	TRBV6-2/TRBV6-3	TRBJ2-5	CASSLSGSQTQYF	TGTGCCAGCAGTCTTAGCGGGAGCCAGACCCAGTACTTC
.	.	TRBV9	TRBJ2-7	CASSVEAGSYEQYF	TGTGCCAGCAGCGTAGAGGCAGGCTCCTACGAGCAGTACTTC
.	.	TRBV19	TRBJ1-6	CASSIEGWGRNSPLHF	TGTGCCAGTAGTATAGAGGGCTGGGGCCGGAATTCACCCCTCCACTTT
.	TRBD1	TRBV11-2	TRBJ1-6	CASSLRTGGFNSPLHF	TGTGCCAGCAGCCTTCGGACAGGGGGATTTAATTCACCCCTCCACTTT
.	TRBD1	TRBV7-9	TRBJ2-5	CASSPQGTQETQYF	TGTGCCAGCAGCCCACAGGGGACCCAAGAGACCCAGTACTTC
once	.	TRBV19	TRBJ2-7	CASSKRGRAGSFYEQYF	TGTGCCAGTAGTAAACGCGGCCGTGCGGGGAGTTTTTACGAGCAGTACTTC
.	TRBD1	TRBV7-2	TRBJ2-2	CASSRDRSTGELFF	TGTGCCAGCAGCCGGGACAGGAGTACCGGGGAGCTGTTTTTT
.	TRBD1	TRBV9	TRBJ2-7	CASSPRAGTGPYEQYF	TGTGCCAGCAGCCCCCGAGCCGGGACAGGGCCTTACGAGCAGTACTTC
.	TRBD1	TRBV7-2	TRBJ1-6	CASNQGAGNSPLHF	TGTGCCAGCAATCAGGGGGCGGGCAATTCACCCCTCCACTTT
.	TRBD1	TRBV5-8	TRBJ2-1	CASSFRQGIYNEQFF	TGTGCCAGCAGCTTTCGACAGGGAATCTACAATGAGCAGTTCTTC
.	TRBD2	TRBV11-3	TRBJ2-2	CASSLELGTSGRPNTGELFF	TGTGCCAGCAGCTTAGAATTGGGGACTAGCGGGAGACCGAACACCGGGGAGCTGTTTTTT